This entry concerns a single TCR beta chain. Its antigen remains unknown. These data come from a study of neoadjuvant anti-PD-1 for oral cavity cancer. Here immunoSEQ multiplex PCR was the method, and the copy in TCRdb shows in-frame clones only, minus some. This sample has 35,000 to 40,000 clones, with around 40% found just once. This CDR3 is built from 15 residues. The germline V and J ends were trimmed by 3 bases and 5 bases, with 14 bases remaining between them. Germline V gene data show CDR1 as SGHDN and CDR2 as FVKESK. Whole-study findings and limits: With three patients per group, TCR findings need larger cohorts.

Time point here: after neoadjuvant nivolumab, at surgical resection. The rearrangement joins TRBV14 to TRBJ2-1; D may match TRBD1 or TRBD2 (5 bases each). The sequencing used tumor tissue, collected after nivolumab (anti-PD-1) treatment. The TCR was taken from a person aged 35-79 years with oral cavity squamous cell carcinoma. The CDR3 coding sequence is TGTGCCAGCAGCCAGATAGGGTGGGGACACAATGAGCAGTTCTTC. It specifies CASSQIGWGHNEQFF.